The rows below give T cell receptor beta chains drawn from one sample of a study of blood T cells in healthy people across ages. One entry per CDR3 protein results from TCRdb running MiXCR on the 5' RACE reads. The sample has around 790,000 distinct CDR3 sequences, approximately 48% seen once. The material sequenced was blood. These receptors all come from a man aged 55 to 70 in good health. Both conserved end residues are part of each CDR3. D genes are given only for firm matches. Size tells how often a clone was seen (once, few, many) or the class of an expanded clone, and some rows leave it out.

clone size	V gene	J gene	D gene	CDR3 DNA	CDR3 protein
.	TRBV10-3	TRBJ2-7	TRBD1	TGTGCCATCCGGACAGGGGGCATATACGAGCAGTACTTC	CAIRTGGIYEQYF
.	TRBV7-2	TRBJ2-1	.	TGTGCCAGCAGCCCCCGGGATATTCATCGCCTCAATGAGCAGTTCTTC	CASSPRDIHRLNEQFF
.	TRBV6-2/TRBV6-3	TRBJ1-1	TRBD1	TGTGCCAGCATCGTAACAGGGGGAAACACTGAAGCTTTCTTT	CASIVTGGNTEAFF
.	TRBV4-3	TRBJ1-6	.	TGCGCCAGCAGCCTAACCGGACAGAGTAATTCACCCCTCCACTTT	CASSLTGQSNSPLHF
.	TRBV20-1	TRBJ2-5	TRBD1	TGCAGTGCTCGCCCGGGACAGGGGAGGGAGACCCAGTACTTC	CSARPGQGRETQYF
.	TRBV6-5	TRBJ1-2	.	TGTGCCAGCAGTTACGAGGGTAGCGGGGCAGGCTACACCTTC	CASSYEGSGAGYTF
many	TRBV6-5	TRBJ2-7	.	TGTGCCAGCAGTTACTCCACGGTGGGATACGAGCAGTACTTC	CASSYSTVGYEQYF
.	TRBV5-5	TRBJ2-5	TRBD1	TGTGCCAGCAGCGTAACAGGGGGCGCAGAGACCCAGTACTTC	CASSVTGGAETQYF
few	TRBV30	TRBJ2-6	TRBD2	TGTGCCTGGAGTCTCCTCTCGGGGGGCTCTGGGGCCAACGTCCTGACTTTC	CAWSLLSGGSGANVLTF
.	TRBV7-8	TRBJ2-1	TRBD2	TGTGCCAGCAGCTTAGGGGCGGCGGGAGCCGCAGCTCCCTACAATGAGCAGTTCTTC	CASSLGAAGAAAPYNEQFF
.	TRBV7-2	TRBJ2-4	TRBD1	TGTGCCAGCAGCCCCCCGGGTACAGGGGGCGGTGAGCAGTACTTC	CASSPPGTGGGEQYF
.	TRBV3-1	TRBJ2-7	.	TGTGCCAGCAGCCAAGTGGGAGGCAGCCCCCAGTACTTC	CASSQVGGSPQYF
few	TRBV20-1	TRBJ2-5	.	TGCAGTGCCAGAAATGCGCAGGGGCGCAGGGAGACCCAGTACTTC	CSARNAQGRRETQYF
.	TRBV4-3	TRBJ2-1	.	TGCGCCAGCAAGGTAGCCTTGAGCGGCTACAATGAGCAGTTCTTC	CASKVALSGYNEQFF
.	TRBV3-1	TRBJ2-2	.	TGTGCCAGCAGACCGCCCACGAACACCGGGGAGCTGTTTTTT	CASRPPTNTGELFF
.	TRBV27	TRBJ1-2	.	TGTGCCAGCAGTATCTCCTCCTCCTTCCCCTATGGCTACACCTTC	CASSISSSFPYGYTF
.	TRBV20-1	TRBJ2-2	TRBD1	TGCAGTGCTATAGGGACAGGGGCTTACACCGGGGAGCTGTTTTTT	CSAIGTGAYTGELFF
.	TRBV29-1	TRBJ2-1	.	TGCAGCGTTCCGGGGCAGCTCTACAATGAGCAGTTCTTC	CSVPGQLYNEQFF
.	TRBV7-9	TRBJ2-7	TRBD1	TGTGCCAGCAGCCCCTCACCTGGGACAGGGACCTACGAGCAGTACTTC	CASSPSPGTGTYEQYF
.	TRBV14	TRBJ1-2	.	TGTGCCAGCAGCCAGGACGTCGGGATTGGCTACACCTTC	CASSQDVGIGYTF
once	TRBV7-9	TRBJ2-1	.	TGTGCCAGCAGAGGGAAGGAGACCCAGTTCTTC	CASRGKETQFF
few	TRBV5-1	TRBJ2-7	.	TGCGCCAGCAGCTTGGCCGGGGGGCTTGAGCAGTACTTC	CASSLAGGLEQYF
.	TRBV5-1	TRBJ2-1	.	TGCGCCCGCCAAACTGGGAGCTCCTACAATGAGCAGTTCTTC	CARQTGSSYNEQFF
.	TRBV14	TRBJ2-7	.	TGTGCCAGCAGCCACGGACTTAAGCAGTACTTC	CASSHGLKQYF
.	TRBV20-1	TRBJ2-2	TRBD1	TGCAGTGCCCCAACAGGGGCGAACACCGGGGAGCTGTTTTTT	CSAPTGANTGELFF
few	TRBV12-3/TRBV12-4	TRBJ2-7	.	TGTGCCAGCTCGCGAAAGGGCGAGCAGTACTTC	CASSRKGEQYF
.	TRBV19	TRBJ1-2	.	TGTGCCAGTAGGGGACGGGAAGCTAACTATGGCTACACCTTC	CASRGREANYGYTF
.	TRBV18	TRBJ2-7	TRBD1	TGTGCCAGCTCACCACCGGGGACAGGGGGCTTCTCCGAGCAGTACTTC	CASSPPGTGGFSEQYF
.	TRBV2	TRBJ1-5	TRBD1	TGTGCCAGCAGTGTAGGGACAGGGGTTATTAGCAATCAGCCCCAGCATTTT	CASSVGTGVISNQPQHF
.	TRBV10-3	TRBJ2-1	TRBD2	TGTGCCATCGGTGGGACTAGCAGGAATGAGCAGTTCTTC	CAIGGTSRNEQFF
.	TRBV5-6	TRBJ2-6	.	TGTGCCAGCAGCTTGGGTCGGGGGAGCTCTGGGGCCAACGCCCTGACTTTC	CASSLGRGSSGANALTF
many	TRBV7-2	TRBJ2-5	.	TGTGCCAGCGCTGGATTGGCTAGGCCTCGAAAAGAGACCCAGTACTTC	CASAGLARPRKETQYF
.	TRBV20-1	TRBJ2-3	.	TGCAGTGCTAGAGTGTGGGGGAGCACAGATACGCAGTATTTT	CSARVWGSTDTQYF
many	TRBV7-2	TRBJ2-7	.	TGTGCCAGCAGCTTCGGGGAAGGTTACGAGCAGTACTTC	CASSFGEGYEQYF
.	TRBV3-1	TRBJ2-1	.	TGTGCCAGCAGCCCAGGTTTAGGGGGGGGCTCCTACAATGAGCAGTTCTTC	CASSPGLGGGSYNEQFF
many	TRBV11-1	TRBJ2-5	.	TGTGCCAGCAGCTTAGAAGGTCAGAGCGGAGAGACCCAGTACTTC	CASSLEGQSGETQYF
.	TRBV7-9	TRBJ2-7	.	TGTGCCTGCAGCCGGGACTCCGATAGCTCCTACGAGCAGTACTTC	CACSRDSDSSYEQYF
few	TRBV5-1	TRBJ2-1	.	TGCGCCAGCAGCTTGAGGGACCTAGTAGAAAGTGAGCAGTTCTTC	CASSLRDLVESEQFF
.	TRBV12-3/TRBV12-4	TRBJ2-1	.	TGTGCCAGCAGTGATGTTACGTTGCACAATGAGCAGTTCTTC	CASSDVTLHNEQFF
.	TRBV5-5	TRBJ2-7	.	TGTGCCAGCAGCTCTCTTGGCCGGTTGGATGAGCAGTACTTC	CASSSLGRLDEQYF
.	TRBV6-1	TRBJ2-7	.	TGTGCCAGCAGTGAAAAACAGGTCTTGTACGAGCAGTACTTC	CASSEKQVLYEQYF